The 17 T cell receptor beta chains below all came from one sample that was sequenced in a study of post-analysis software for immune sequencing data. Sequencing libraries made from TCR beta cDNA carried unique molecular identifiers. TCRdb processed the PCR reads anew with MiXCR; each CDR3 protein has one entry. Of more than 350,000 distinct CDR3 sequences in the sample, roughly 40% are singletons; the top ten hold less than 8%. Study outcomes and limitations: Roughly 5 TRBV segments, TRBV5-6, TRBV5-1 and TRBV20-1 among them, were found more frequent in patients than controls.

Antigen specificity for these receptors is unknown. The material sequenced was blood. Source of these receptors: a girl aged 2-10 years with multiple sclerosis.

CDR3 region: CASSTQGPDLHEQYF. In DNA form, the CDR3 reads TGCGCCAGCAGCACACAGGGGCCCGACTTGCACGAGCAGTACTTC. This chain uses TRBV5-1 with TRBJ2-7; 7 bases map to TRBD1. Unmatched junction bases numbered 12, after V lost 4 bases and J lost 5 bases. CDR1 is SGHRS, CDR2 YFSETQ, per germline. This CDR3 has 15 amino acids.

The CDR3 reads CASSRRDGAVHSYEQYF. The DNA for the CDR3 is TGTGCCAGCAGCCGCCGCGACGGGGCCGTACACTCCTACGAGCAGTACTTC. This chain links TRBV3-1 with TRBJ2-7, with D perhaps TRBD1 or TRBD2 (5 bases each). The CDR3 contains 17 residues. Germline CDR1 reads LGHDT; CDR2 reads YNNKEL (reference sequence). Between the trimmed V and J ends, which lost 4 bases and 0 bases, there was a span of 19 bases.

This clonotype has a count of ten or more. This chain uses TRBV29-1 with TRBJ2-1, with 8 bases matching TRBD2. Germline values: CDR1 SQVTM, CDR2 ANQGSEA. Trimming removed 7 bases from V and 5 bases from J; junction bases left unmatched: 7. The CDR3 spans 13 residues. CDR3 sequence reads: CSAVAGTNNEQFF. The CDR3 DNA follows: TGCAGCGCTGTAGCGGGAACAAACAATGAGCAGTTCTTC.

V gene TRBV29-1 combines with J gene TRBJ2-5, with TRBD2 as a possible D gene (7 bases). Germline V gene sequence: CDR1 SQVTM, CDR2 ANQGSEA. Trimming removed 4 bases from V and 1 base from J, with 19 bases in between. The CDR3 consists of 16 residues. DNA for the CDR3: TGCAGCGTTGGAGGGGGGGGGTTTAAAGGCCAAGAGACCCAGTACTTC. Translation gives CSVGGGGFKGQETQYF. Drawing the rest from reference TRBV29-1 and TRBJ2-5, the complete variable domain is SAVISQKPSRDICQRGTSLTIQCQVDSQVTMMFWYRQQPGQSLTLIATANQGSEATYESGFVIDKFPISRPNLTFSTLTVSNMSPEDSSIYLCSVGGGGFKGQETQYFGPGTRLLVL.

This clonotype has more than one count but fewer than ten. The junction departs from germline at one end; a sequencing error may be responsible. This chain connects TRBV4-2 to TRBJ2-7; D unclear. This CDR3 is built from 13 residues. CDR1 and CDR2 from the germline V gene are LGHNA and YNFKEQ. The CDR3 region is CTSSPSSSYEQYF. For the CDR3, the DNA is TGTACCAGCAGCCCAAGTTCTTCCTACGAGCAGTACTTC.

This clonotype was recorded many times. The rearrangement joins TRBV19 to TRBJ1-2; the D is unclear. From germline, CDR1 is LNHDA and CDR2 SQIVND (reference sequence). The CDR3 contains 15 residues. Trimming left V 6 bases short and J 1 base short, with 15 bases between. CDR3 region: CASRSMVGVNYGYTF. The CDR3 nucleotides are TGTGCCAGTAGAAGCATGGTTGGAGTTAACTATGGCTACACCTTC.

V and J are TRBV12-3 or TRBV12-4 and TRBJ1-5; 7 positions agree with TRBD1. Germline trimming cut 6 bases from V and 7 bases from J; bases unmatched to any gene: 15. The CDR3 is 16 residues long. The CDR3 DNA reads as TGTGCCAGCAGACCCGGGACAGCGGGCTCGGGACAGCCCCAGCATTTT. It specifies CASRPGTAGSGQPQHF.

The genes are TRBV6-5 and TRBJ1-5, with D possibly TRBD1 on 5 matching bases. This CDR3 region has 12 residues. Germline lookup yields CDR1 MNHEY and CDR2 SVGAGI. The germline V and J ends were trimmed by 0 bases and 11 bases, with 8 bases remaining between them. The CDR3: CASSYSGGTQHF. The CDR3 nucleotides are TGTGCCAGCAGTTACTCTGGGGGTACCCAGCATTTT.

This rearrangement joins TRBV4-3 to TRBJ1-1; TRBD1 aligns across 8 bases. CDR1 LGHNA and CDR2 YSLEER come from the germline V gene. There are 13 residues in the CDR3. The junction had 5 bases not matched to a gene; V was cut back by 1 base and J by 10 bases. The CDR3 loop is CASSQVRTGRAFF. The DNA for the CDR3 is TGCGCCAGCAGCCAAGTTCGGACAGGGCGAGCTTTCTTT.

In DNA, the CDR3 is TGTGCCAGCAGCCCCCAACGGGGGGCGGATGGCTACACCTTC. Amino acids: CASSPQRGADGYTF. The rearrangement joins TRBV9 to TRBJ1-2; maybe TRBD1 (6 bases). Germline V CDR1 and CDR2: SGDLS, YYNGEE. CDR3 length: 14 residues. V lost 4 bases to trimming and J lost 6 bases, with 16 bases between them.

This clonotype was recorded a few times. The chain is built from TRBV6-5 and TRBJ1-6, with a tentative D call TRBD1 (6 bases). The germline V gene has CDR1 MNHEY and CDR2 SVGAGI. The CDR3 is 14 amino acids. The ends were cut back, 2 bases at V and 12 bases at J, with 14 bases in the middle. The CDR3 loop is CASSYHEQGRPLHF. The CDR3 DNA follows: TGTGCCAGCAGTTACCACGAACAGGGCAGACCCCTCCACTTT.

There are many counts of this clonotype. DNA of the CDR3: TGCAGTGCTAGAGACTTGACTAGCGGGGACTACGAGCAGTACTTC. Translating it yields CSARDLTSGDYEQYF. The chain combines TRBV20-1 with TRBJ2-7; the match to TRBD2 covers 11 bases. V lost 0 bases, J lost 3 bases, and 4 bases stayed unmatched. This CDR3 region has 15 residues. CDR1 and CDR2 from the germline V gene are DFQATT and SNEGSKA (reference sequence).

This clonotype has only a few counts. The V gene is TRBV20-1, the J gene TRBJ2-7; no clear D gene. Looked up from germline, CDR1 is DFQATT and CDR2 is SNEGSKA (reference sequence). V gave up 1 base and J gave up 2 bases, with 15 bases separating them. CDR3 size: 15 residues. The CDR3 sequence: CSARAGPERTYEQYF. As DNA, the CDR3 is TGCAGTGCTAGAGCGGGCCCCGAGAGAACCTACGAGCAGTACTTC.

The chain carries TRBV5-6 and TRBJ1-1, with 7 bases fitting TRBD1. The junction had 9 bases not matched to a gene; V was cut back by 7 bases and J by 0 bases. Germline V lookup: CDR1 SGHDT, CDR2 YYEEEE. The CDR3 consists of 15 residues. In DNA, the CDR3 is TGTGCCAGCCCGTTGGGGGGACAGCTGAACACTGAAGCTTTCTTT. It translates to CASPLGGQLNTEAFF.

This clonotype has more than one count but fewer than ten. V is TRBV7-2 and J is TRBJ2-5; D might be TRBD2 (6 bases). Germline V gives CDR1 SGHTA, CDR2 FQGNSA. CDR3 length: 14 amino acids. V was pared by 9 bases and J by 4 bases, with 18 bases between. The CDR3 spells CASLSGLGLETQYF. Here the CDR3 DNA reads TGTGCCAGTCTTAGCGGATTGGGCCTAGAGACCCAGTACTTC.

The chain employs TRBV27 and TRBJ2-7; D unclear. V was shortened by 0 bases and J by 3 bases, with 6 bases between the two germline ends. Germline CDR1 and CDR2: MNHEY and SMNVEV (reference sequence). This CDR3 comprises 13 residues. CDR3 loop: CASSLSDNYEQYF. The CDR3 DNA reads TGTGCCAGCAGTTTATCGGATAACTACGAGCAGTACTTC.

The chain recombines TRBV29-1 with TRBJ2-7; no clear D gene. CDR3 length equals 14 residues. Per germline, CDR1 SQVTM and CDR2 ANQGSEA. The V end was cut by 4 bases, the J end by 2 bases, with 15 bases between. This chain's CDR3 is CSVVVAVSPYEQYF. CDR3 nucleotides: TGCAGCGTTGTGGTAGCAGTGTCCCCCTACGAGCAGTACTTC.